Below, 13 T cell receptor beta chains from the same sample are listed, as sequenced in a study of early T cells in non-severe SARS-CoV-2 infection. In TCRdb, the 5' RACE reads were re-called with MiXCR into one record per CDR3 protein. The table has 30,000 to 40,000 distinct CDR3 sequences, 7% to 7.5% seen once. Sequenced here: whole blood, sampled at baseline. These TCRs come from an adult who was a healthcare worker with PCR-confirmed SARS-CoV-2 infection or an uninfected control (not recorded which).

The chain uses TRBV25-1 and TRBJ2-5; 11 nucleotides match TRBD1. Germline CDR1 reads MGHDK; CDR2 reads SYGVNS. The CDR3 is 18 amino acids. J lost 5 bases, V lost 0 bases, and 11 bases had no gene match. Written as DNA, the CDR3 is TGTGCCAGCAGTGAATATAAACCCGGGACAGGGGGTTCGGAGACCCAGTACTTC. This sequence encodes CASSEYKPGTGGSETQYF.

J is TRBJ2-2 and V is TRBV25-1, with a possible D match to TRBD2 (6 bases). This CDR3 spans 14 amino acids. Germline V gene sequence: CDR1 MGHDK, CDR2 SYGVNS. Trimming took 2 bases from V and 4 from J, leaving 8 bases between them. The CDR3: CASSERGFTGELFF. CDR3 sequence (DNA): TGTGCCAGCAGTGAACGGGGGTTCACCGGGGAGCTGTTTTTT.

This clonotype was counted a few times. V and J are TRBV5-4 and TRBJ1-1, with no clear D. The CDR3 covers 15 residues. Trimming cost V 4 bases and J 1 base, with 14 bases left between them. CDR1 is SGHNT and CDR2 is YYREEE in the germline V gene (reference sequence). The CDR3 reads CASSPSLSENTEAFF. Here the CDR3 DNA reads TGTGCCAGCAGCCCCAGCCTGTCCGAGAACACTGAAGCTTTCTTT.

This clonotype showed up just a few times. The J gene is TRBJ2-4, the V gene TRBV7-2; the D gene is possibly TRBD2 (5 bases). The CDR3 covers 14 residues. Per the germline V gene, CDR1 is SGHTA and CDR2 is FQGNSA. The V gene lost 5 bases and the J gene lost 3 bases, with 11 bases spanning the gap. CDR3 DNA sequence: TGTGCCAGCAGCCCTTCGGGGTACAAAAACATTCAGTACTTC. Protein sequence: CASSPSGYKNIQYF.

This clonotype was seen at least ten times. The gene calls are TRBV12-3 or TRBV12-4 and TRBJ2-7, with D hard to call. Trimming stripped 2 bases from V and 3 bases from J, with 8 bases between. The CDR3 spans 13 residues. CDR3 nucleotides: TGTGCCAGCAGTTTAAAATTGGACTACGAGCAGTACTTC. It yields the protein CASSLKLDYEQYF.

The rearrangement joins TRBV14 to TRBJ2-7, with 11 bases fitting TRBD2. Germline V lookup: CDR1 SGHDN, CDR2 FVKESK. This CDR3 has 18 residues. Losses at the gene ends were 2 bases for V and 7 bases for J; bases not matched to a gene: 16. The CDR3: CASSQSLIIAGGLKEQYF. DNA for the CDR3: TGTGCCAGCAGCCAATCGCTCATAATAGCGGGAGGGCTTAAGGAGCAGTACTTC.

This rearrangement joins TRBV6-2 or TRBV6-3 to TRBJ2-7; 7 bases match TRBD1. Germline CDR1 is MNHEY and CDR2 is SVGEGT. This CDR3 has 14 amino acids. Germline trimming cut 1 base from V and 5 bases from J; bases unmatched to any gene: 5. Here the CDR3 reads CASSYLAGGHEQYV. CDR3 nucleotides: TGTGCCAGCAGTTACTTGGCAGGGGGACACGAGCAGTACGTC.

This clonotype was counted at least ten times. The rearrangement uses TRBV7-6 and TRBJ2-3, with 10 bases identical to TRBD2. V trimming: 1 base; J trimming: 2 bases; junction bases outside the gene matches: 15. CDR1 is SGHVS and CDR2 is FNYEAQ in the germline V gene. CDR3 length: 20 residues. The CDR3 is CASSLVPTRTSGLFTDTQYF. CDR3 bases: TGTGCCAGCAGCTTAGTGCCTACAAGGACTAGCGGCCTTTTCACAGATACGCAGTATTTT. Full variable domain (missing parts from reference TRBV7-6 and TRBJ2-3): GAGVSQSPRYKVTKRGQDVALRCDPISGHVSLYWYRQALGQGPEFLTYFNYEAQQDKSGLPNDRFSAERPEGSISTLTIQRTEQRDSAMYRCASSLVPTRTSGLFTDTQYFGPGTRLTVL.

As for this clonotype: This CDR3 fails to terminate in the conserved phenylalanine or tryptophan, so it likely reflects a read error. This sequence joins TRBV7-8 and TRBJ2-1; TRBD2 is a possible D gene (7 bases). The CDR3 loop spans 14 amino acids. Trimming removed 6 bases at V and 6 bases at J, with 15 bases between. Germline loops: CDR1 SGHVS, CDR2 FQNEAQ. CDR3 bases: TGTGCCAGCAGTTCCAGGGGCGGGGGCAATGAGCAGTTCGTC. It encodes CASSSRGGGNEQFV.

This clonotype appeared a few times. The chain combines TRBV5-1 with TRBJ2-5; D is uncertain. CDR3 size: 12 residues. Germline values: CDR1 SGHRS, CDR2 YFSETQ. Trimming cost V 0 bases and J 5 bases, with 5 bases left between them. Here the CDR3 DNA reads TGCGCCAGCAGCTTGGAGCATGAGACCCAGTACTTC. Translated, it gives CASSLEHETQYF.

The gene calls are TRBV4-3 and TRBJ2-3, with 7 bases fitting TRBD1. The trim removed 0 bases at V and 2 bases at J, leaving 8 bases unmatched. The CDR3 spans 17 residues. Germline values: CDR1 LGHNA, CDR2 YSLEER. The CDR3 spells CASSQEIGTVYTDTQYF. Written as DNA, the CDR3 is TGCGCCAGCAGCCAAGAAATCGGGACAGTTTACACAGATACGCAGTATTTT.

This clonotype has a handful of counts. The chain combines TRBV7-9 with TRBJ1-1; D is undetermined. Germline values: CDR1 SEHNR, CDR2 FQNEAQ (reference sequence). V lost 1 base to trimming and J lost 7 bases, with 13 bases between them. The CDR3 sequence is 14 residues long. The DNA for the CDR3 is TGTGCCAGCAGCTTAGGGTCTGGGCCTGTTGAAGCTTTCTTT. Amino acids: CASSLGSGPVEAFF.

This clonotype was detected many times. The V call is TRBV20-1, the J call TRBJ1-6, with D perhaps matching TRBD1 (5 bases). This CDR3 has 14 amino acids. The germline V gene has CDR1 DFQATT and CDR2 SNEGSKA (reference sequence). V lost 4 bases and J 0 bases, leaving 7 bases between the germline ends. The CDR3: CSAMQGSYNSPLHF. CDR3 DNA: TGCAGTGCTATGCAGGGCTCCTATAATTCACCCCTCCACTTT.